These 17 T cell receptor beta chains originate from one sample sequenced in a study of blood T cell repertoires in COVID-19. The table came from immunoSEQ multiplex PCR; TCRdb's copy has only in-frame clones and leaves some out. In the table there are about 110,000 clones, about 87% of which are singletons. The sample was peripheral blood. The receptors stem from a man aged 45-65 years with active or convalescent COVID-19.

The genes are TRBV3-1 (or the pseudogene TRBV3-2) and TRBJ1-1; 7 bases line up with TRBD1. Germline CDR1 reads LGHDT; CDR2 reads YNNKEL (reference sequence). Unmatched junction bases numbered 4, after V lost 6 bases and J lost 0 bases. The CDR3 length is 14 residues. CDR3 sequence: CASRLGGVNTEAFF. The CDR3 DNA reads as TGTGCCAGCAGGTTAGGGGGCGTGAACACTGAAGCTTTCTTT.

This clone was counted a few times. This chain connects TRBV3-1 (or the pseudogene TRBV3-2) to TRBJ1-1; D is ambiguous. The CDR3 consists of 14 residues. Deletions cut 4 bases from V and 1 base from J, with 10 bases between. CDR1 and CDR2 from the germline V gene are LGHDT and YNNKEL (reference sequence). CDR3 sequence: CASSLWTENTEAFF. The CDR3 nucleotides read TGTGCCAGCAGCCTATGGACTGAGAACACTGAAGCTTTCTTT.

V is TRBV7-9 and J is TRBJ2-7, with D perhaps TRBD1 (5 bases). Trimming took 3 bases from V and 3 from J, leaving 6 bases between them. The CDR3 is 12 amino acids. Germline CDR1 is SEHNR and CDR2 is FQNEAQ (reference sequence). CDR3 sequence (DNA): TGTGCCAGCAGCTTGCAGGGCTACGAGCAGTACTTC. Encoded protein: CASSLQGYEQYF.

The J gene is TRBJ1-1, the V gene TRBV11-2, with 7 bases aligning to TRBD1. Germline loops: CDR1 SGHAT, CDR2 FQNNGV. Unmatched junction bases numbered 6, after V lost 3 bases and J lost 2 bases. The CDR3 length is 15 residues. CDR3 sequence (DNA): TGTGCCAGCAGCTTCACAGGGGAAATAAACACTGAAGCTTTCTTT. Translation gives CASSFTGEINTEAFF.

In this sample, this clone turned up once. The rearrangement joins TRBV12-5 to TRBJ1-5; no clear D gene. The CDR3 length is 13 residues. The V and J ends lost 0 bases and 15 bases respectively, with 15 bases between them. Looked up from germline, CDR1 is LGHNT and CDR2 is FRNRAP. CDR3 DNA: TGTGCTAGTGGTTTGGTATTGTCCCCCCCTCCGCATTTT. It specifies CASGLVLSPPPHF.

The chain uses TRBV3-1 (or the pseudogene TRBV3-2) and TRBJ2-7; D is possibly TRBD2 (7 bases). The CDR3 sequence is 15 residues long. The ends were cut back, 2 bases at V and 7 bases at J, with 18 bases in the middle. Germline assignment: CDR1 LGHDT and CDR2 YNNKEL (reference sequence). The CDR3 coding sequence is TGTGCCAGCAGCCAAAATAGGGACTACAGGGATGAGCAGTACTTC. Translation: CASSQNRDYRDEQYF.

This chain links TRBV6-5 with TRBJ2-1; the match to TRBD2 covers 7 bases. Trimming at V came to 6 bases and at J to 9 bases, leaving 5 bases not matched to a gene. The CDR3 is 12 amino acids. Germline CDR1 reads MNHEY; CDR2 reads SVGAGI. This chain's CDR3 is CASRPSGGEQFF. CDR3 in DNA: TGTGCCAGCAGACCTTCGGGGGGTGAGCAGTTCTTC.

The chain links TRBV2 to TRBJ1-4, with 10 bases matching TRBD1. Germline V CDR1 and CDR2: SNHLY, FYNNEI. The CDR3 is 15 residues long. The V gene end was trimmed by 5 bases and the J gene end by 2 bases; junction bases not matched to a gene: 2. Here the CDR3 reads CASSTDRGTNEKLFF. In DNA, the CDR3 is TGTGCCAGCAGTACGGACAGGGGGACTAATGAAAAACTGTTTTTT. Supplemented by reference TRBV2 and TRBJ1-4, the full variable domain reads EPEVTQTPSHQVTQMGQEVILRCVPISNHLYFYWYRQILGQKVEFLVSFYNNEISEKSEIFDDQFSVERPDGSNFTLKIRSTKLEDSAMYFCASSTDRGTNEKLFFGSGTQLSVL.

J is TRBJ1-2 and V is TRBV28; no firm D call. The germline gives CDR1 MDHEN, CDR2 SYDVKM. The germline V and J ends were trimmed by 4 bases and 1 base, with 7 bases remaining between them. The CDR3 runs to 13 residues. This CDR3 is CASSSPVNYGYTF. CDR3 coding DNA: TGTGCCAGCAGTTCCCCCGTTAACTATGGCTACACCTTC.

The V and J genes are TRBV28 and TRBJ1-6; 7 nucleotides line up with TRBD1. Germline V lookup: CDR1 MDHEN, CDR2 SYDVKM. The junction had 4 bases not matched to a gene; V was cut back by 2 bases and J by 6 bases. This CDR3 has 15 amino acids. CDR3 sequence: CASSLAGTANSPLHF. For the CDR3, the DNA is TGTGCCAGCAGTTTAGCCGGGACAGCTAATTCACCCCTCCACTTT.

The CDR3 here is CASSESTSGRGDTQYF. CDR3 coding DNA: TGCGCCAGCAGTGAGTCGACTAGCGGGAGAGGGGATACGCAGTATTTT. The chain is built from TRBV10-1 and TRBJ2-3; 12 bases map to TRBD2. From germline, CDR1 is WNHNN and CDR2 SYGVQD (reference sequence). CDR3 length: 16 amino acids. Trimming at V came to 0 bases and at J to 6 bases, leaving 4 bases not matched to a gene.

The rearrangement uses TRBV18 and TRBJ2-4; perhaps TRBD2 as D (5 bases). From germline, CDR1 is KGHSH and CDR2 LQKENI. This CDR3 has 14 residues. V lost 2 bases and J 10 bases, leaving 15 bases between the germline ends. The CDR3 sequence: CASSPIKGPGIQYF. The DNA for the CDR3 is TGTGCCAGCTCACCAATTAAGGGCCCGGGGATTCAGTACTTC.

The chain couples TRBV11-3 to TRBJ2-1; maybe TRBD2 (5 bases). Germline CDR1 SGHNT, CDR2 YENEEA. With 5 bases removed from V and 0 bases from J, the gap between germline ends came to 11 bases. This CDR3 contains 15 residues. CDR3 sequence reads: CASSGGRSSYNEQFF. The DNA of the CDR3 is TGTGCCAGCAGCGGAGGCCGCAGCTCCTACAATGAGCAGTTCTTC.

The CDR3 nucleotides read TGTGCCACCAGCACGGACAGGGGGCATTCCCCAGAAGCTTTCTTT. This gives the protein CATSTDRGHSPEAFF. This chain joins TRBV15 and TRBJ1-1, with TRBD1 matching 11 bases. The V gene end was trimmed by 4 bases and the J gene end by 8 bases; junction bases not matched to a gene: 9. Per germline, CDR1 LNHNV and CDR2 YYDKDF (reference sequence). The CDR3 extends over 15 amino acids.

V gene TRBV11-2 combines with J gene TRBJ1-2; TRBD1 aligns across 12 bases. Germline values: CDR1 SGHAT, CDR2 FQNNGV. The CDR3 spans 18 residues. V shed 2 bases, J shed 2 bases, and the junction held 9 bases outside the gene matches. The CDR3 region is CASSLHRDRGPRNYGYTF. The CDR3 DNA reads TGTGCCAGCAGCTTACACCGGGACAGGGGGCCCAGAAACTATGGCTACACCTTC.

This sequence joins TRBV6-2 or TRBV6-3 and TRBJ2-2; TRBD2 matches at 12 bases. V was pared by 4 bases and J by 0 bases, with 6 bases of the junction left unmatched. Germline assignment: CDR1 MNHEY and CDR2 SVGEGT. The length of the CDR3 is 18 residues. The CDR3 DNA sequence: TGTGCCAGCAGTTCCCCTAGCGGGAGGGCTTCGAACACCGGGGAGCTGTTTTTT. Its translation is CASSSPSGRASNTGELFF.

V is TRBV6-5 and J is TRBJ2-6; 7 positions match TRBD1. Germline values: CDR1 MNHEY, CDR2 SVGAGI. This CDR3 is 15 amino acids long. The junction had 5 bases not matched to a gene; V was cut back by 5 bases and J by 4 bases. CDR3 sequence: CASSKQGSGANVLTF. The CDR3 nucleotides are TGTGCCAGCAGTAAACAGGGGTCAGGGGCCAACGTCCTGACTTTC.